One T cell receptor (beta chain) is described in this entry. In the source study's methods: Researchers report that nucleated cell counts were estimated from reference gene primer amplification. This table comes from immunoSEQ multiplex PCR, and its TCRdb copy is limited to in-frame clones, with some not included. V and J calls and clone size are given by that table; D and trimming were obtained from the DNA. The table has under 250,000 clones, around 89% seen once. Trimming stripped 5 bases from V and 5 bases from J, with 16 bases between. Germline V gene data show CDR1 as LGHNT and CDR2 as FRNRAP. The CDR3 is 15 amino acids. This sample is part of a study of blood T cell repertoires in COVID-19. Looking at the study overall: PBMCs, B-cell-depleted T cells, or T cells provided the cDNA or gDNA that made up the material.

Cohorts were assigned according to the clinical history that participants reported. The chain carries TRBV12-5 and TRBJ2-1; the D is unclear. Sequenced sample: PBMCs or T cells enriched from blood (not recorded which). The clonotype comes from a woman aged 18 to 35 in a cohort exposed to, infected with or recovered from COVID-19 (not recorded which). CDR3 bases: TGTGCTAGTGGTCCCAGGCTCGCCGTGAACAATGAGCAGTTCTTC. Its translation: CASGPRLAVNNEQFF.